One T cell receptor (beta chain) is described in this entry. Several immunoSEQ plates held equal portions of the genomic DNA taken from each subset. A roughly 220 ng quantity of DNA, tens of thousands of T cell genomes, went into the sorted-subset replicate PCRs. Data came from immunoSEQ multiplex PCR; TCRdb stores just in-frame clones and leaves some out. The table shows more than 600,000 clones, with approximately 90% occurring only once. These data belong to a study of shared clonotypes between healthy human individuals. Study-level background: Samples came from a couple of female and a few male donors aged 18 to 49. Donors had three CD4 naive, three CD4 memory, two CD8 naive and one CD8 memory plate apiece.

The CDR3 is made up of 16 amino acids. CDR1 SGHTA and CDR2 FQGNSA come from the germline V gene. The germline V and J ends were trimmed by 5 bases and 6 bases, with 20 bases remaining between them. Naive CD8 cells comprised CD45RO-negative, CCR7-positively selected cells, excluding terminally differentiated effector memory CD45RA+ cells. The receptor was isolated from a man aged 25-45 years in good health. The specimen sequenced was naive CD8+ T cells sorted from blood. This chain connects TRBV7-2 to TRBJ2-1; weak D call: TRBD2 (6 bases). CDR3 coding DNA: TGTGCCAGCAGCCCGGGGACTGTCGCTAGGGGCAATGAGCAGTTCTTC. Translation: CASSPGTVARGNEQFF.